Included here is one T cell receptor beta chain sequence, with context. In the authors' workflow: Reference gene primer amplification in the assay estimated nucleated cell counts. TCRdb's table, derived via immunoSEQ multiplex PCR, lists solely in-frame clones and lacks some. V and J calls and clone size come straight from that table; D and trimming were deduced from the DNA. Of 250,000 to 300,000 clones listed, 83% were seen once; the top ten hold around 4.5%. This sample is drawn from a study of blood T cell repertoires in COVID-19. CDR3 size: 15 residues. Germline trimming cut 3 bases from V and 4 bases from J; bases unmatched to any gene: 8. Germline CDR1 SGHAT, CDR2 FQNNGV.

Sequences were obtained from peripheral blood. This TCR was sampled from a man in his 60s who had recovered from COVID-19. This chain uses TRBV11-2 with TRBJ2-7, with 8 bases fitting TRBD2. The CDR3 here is CASSFSPREGYEQYF. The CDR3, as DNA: TGTGCCAGCAGCTTCTCCCCTCGGGAGGGTTACGAGCAGTACTTC.